The present entry profiles one TCR beta chain with its context. The antigen remains undetermined. This entry is derived from a study of identical twins. TCRdb independently ran MiXCR on the 5' RACE reads; one entry per CDR3 protein. Of hundreds of thousands of distinct CDR3 sequences in the sample, 12% are singletons; the top ten hold approximately 7.9%. The V and J ends lost 0 bases and 7 bases respectively, with 15 bases between them. This CDR3 spans 15 amino acids. Germline loops: CDR1 MNHEY, CDR2 SMNVEV (reference sequence). Findings and caveats of the study: A cross-sectional statistical analysis, not follow-up of the same donors, supported the conclusions. Out-of-frame alpha sequences shared by twins showed excess low generation probability. Models underestimated TCR alpha sharing (out-of-frame) in monozygotic twins.

This sample was shared with a second study, whose subject was yellow fever vaccine responses in identical twins. That investigation notes: Twins' vaccine T cell responses reportedly seemed partly convergent and partly personalized.

Input material: CD8+ T cells sorted from blood. This chain links TRBV27 with TRBJ2-5; D possibly corresponds to TRBD1 (8 bases). The origin of this receptor is a young woman in good health. The DNA for the CDR3 is TGTGCCAGCAGTTTATCCTTAACAGGGGGGGGGACCCAGTACTTC. Protein sequence: CASSLSLTGGGTQYF.